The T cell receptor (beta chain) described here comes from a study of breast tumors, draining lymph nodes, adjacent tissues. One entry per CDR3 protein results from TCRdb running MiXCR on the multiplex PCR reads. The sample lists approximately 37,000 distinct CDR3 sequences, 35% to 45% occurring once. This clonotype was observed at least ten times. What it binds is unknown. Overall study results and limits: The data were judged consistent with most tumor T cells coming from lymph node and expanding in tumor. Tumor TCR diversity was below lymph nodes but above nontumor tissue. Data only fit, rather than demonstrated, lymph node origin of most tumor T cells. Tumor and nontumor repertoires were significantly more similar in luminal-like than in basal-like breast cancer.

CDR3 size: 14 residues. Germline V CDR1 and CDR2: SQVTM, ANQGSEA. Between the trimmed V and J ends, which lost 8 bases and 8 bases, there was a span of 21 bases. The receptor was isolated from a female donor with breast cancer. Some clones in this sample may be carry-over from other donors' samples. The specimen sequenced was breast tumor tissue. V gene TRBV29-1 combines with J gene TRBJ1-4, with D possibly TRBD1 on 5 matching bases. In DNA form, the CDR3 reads TGCAGCCCCGCTCAGCCGGGGCCGGGGGAAAAACTGTTTTTT. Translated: CSPAQPGPGEKLFF.